These 26 T cell receptor beta chains were all obtained from the same sample, sequenced in a study of cytomegalovirus exposure and HLA in healthy donors. Researchers ran the PCR with 60 Vbeta and 13 Jbeta primers. The data were produced by immunoSEQ multiplex PCR, yet TCRdb's version contains in-frame clones alone and is incomplete. Of roughly 140,000 clones listed, about 85% are singletons. Material for sequencing was PBMCs. These receptors were obtained from a woman between 18 and 30 years old in good health and CMV-seronegative.

CDR3 DNA: TGTGCCAGTAGTATATGGACAGACACCGGGGAGCTGTTTTTT. It translates to CASSIWTDTGELFF. J is TRBJ2-2 and V is TRBV19; D might be TRBD1 (6 bases). The CDR3 covers 14 residues. The germline V and J ends were trimmed by 2 bases and 3 bases, with 7 bases remaining between them. Germline V gives CDR1 LNHDA, CDR2 SQIVND (reference sequence).

This chain joins TRBV28 and TRBJ1-2; 8 bases are a match to TRBD1. Germline assignment: CDR1 MDHEN and CDR2 SYDVKM. With 7 bases clipped from V and 5 bases from J, the junction kept 9 bases outside the gene matches. The CDR3 contains 14 residues. The DNA for the CDR3 is TGTGCCAGCACTGGGCAGGGGGCGCGATATGGCTACACCTTC. Translation: CASTGQGARYGYTF.

Worth noting for this clone: The junction departs from the called germline gene at one end, perhaps through a read error. V is TRBV4-1 and J is TRBJ1-2, with D possibly being TRBD1 (5 bases). The CDR3 sequence is 16 residues long. The V gene's germline CDR1 is MGHRA and CDR2 YSYEKL. The CDR3 nucleotides read TGTGCCAGCAGCCTTCCTCAGGGAACAGCTAACTATGGCTACACCTTC. Encoded protein: CASSLPQGTANYGYTF.

The chain joins TRBV7-3 to TRBJ2-1; 8 bases agree with TRBD2. Looked up from germline, CDR1 is SGHTA and CDR2 is FQGTGA. Trimming cost V 5 bases and J 7 bases; bases outside gene matches: 10. CDR3 length equals 15 residues. The CDR3 region has the DNA TGTGCCAGCAGCCCCGTCACTAGCGGAGTTAATGAGCAGTTCTTC. Its translation is CASSPVTSGVNEQFF.

The V gene is TRBV7-9, the J gene TRBJ2-5; D uncertain. With the DNA end fitting TRBJ2-7 better, the J assignment may be wrong. Germline-derived CDR1 and CDR2 are SEHNR and FQNEAQ (reference sequence). This CDR3 contains 14 residues. Written as DNA, the CDR3 is TGTGCCAGCAGCTTATCATCGTCAACCTACGAGCAGTACTTC. It is translated as CASSLSSSTYEQYF.

The chain couples TRBV5-1 to TRBJ2-1; TRBD2 aligns across 9 bases. With V trimmed by 4 bases and J by 15 bases, 17 bases remained unmatched. The CDR3 consists of 15 residues. The germline CDR1 and CDR2 sequences are SGHRS and YFSETQ. CDR3 amino acids: CASSPAGLAGIVLFF. DNA for the CDR3: TGCGCCAGCAGCCCCGCAGGGCTAGCGGGGATAGTTCTGTTCTTC.

The genes are TRBV2 and TRBJ2-1; 10 bases match TRBD2. The CDR3 covers 15 residues. The V gene end was trimmed by 6 bases and the J gene end by 1 base; junction bases not matched to a gene: 3. Germline V gives CDR1 SNHLY, CDR2 FYNNEI. The CDR3 DNA is TGTGCCAGCAGCCGTAGCGGGGGGTCCTACAATGAGCAGTTCTTC. This gives the protein CASSRSGGSYNEQFF.

This chain uses TRBV11-2 with TRBJ2-5, with a possible D match to TRBD1 (7 bases). Germline V lookup: CDR1 SGHAT, CDR2 FQNNGV. The CDR3 spans 17 residues. The V end was cut by 1 base, the J end by 5 bases, with 20 bases between. In DNA form, the CDR3 reads TGTGCCAGCAGCTTAGTCGGTGGCAGGGGGGCCAGGGAGACCCAGTACTTC. Protein sequence: CASSLVGGRGARETQYF.

This clone was seen just once. This sequence joins TRBV28 and TRBJ2-7; maybe TRBD2 (7 bases). CDR1 is MDHEN and CDR2 is SYDVKM in the germline V gene. The CDR3 runs to 13 residues. V was trimmed by 10 bases and J by 3 bases, leaving 16 bases between them. The CDR3 spells CATSWGGRYEQYF. The CDR3, as DNA: TGTGCCACCAGCTGGGGGGGGCGCTACGAGCAGTACTTC.

The chain couples TRBV5-4 to TRBJ1-2; 10 bases fit TRBD1. Germline values: CDR1 SGHNT, CDR2 YYREEE (reference sequence). There are 16 residues in the CDR3. V shed 3 bases and J 3 bases; nucleotides not matched to a gene: 8. CDR3 protein: CASSSLDRGADYGYTF. CDR3 coding DNA: TGTGCCAGCAGCTCCCTGGACAGGGGGGCGGACTATGGCTACACCTTC.

The CDR3 sequence: CASSLTGDGYTF. CDR3 in DNA: TGTGCCAGCAGCTTGACAGGGGATGGCTACACCTTC. The chain employs TRBV7-2 and TRBJ1-2; 8 bases agree with TRBD1. Germline CDR1 SGHTA, CDR2 FQGNSA. The CDR3 is 12 amino acids. The junction had 0 bases not matched to a gene; V was cut back by 3 bases and J by 6 bases.

This chain links TRBV6-6 with TRBJ1-5; 7 bases are shared with TRBD1. The CDR3 extends over 15 amino acids. The V gene's germline CDR1 is MNHNY and CDR2 SVGAGI (reference sequence). V shed 5 bases and J 5 bases; nucleotides not matched to a gene: 9. CDR3 in amino acids: CASSPGQDLDQPQHF. The CDR3, as DNA: TGTGCCAGCAGTCCCGGACAGGACCTCGATCAGCCCCAGCATTTT.

This clone occurred once. The chain couples TRBV11-2 to TRBJ2-6, with TRBD2 as a possible D gene (6 bases). Germline V gene data show CDR1 as SGHAT and CDR2 as FQNNGV. There are 16 residues in the CDR3. V was cut by 3 bases and J by 2 bases, with 11 bases left in between. The CDR3 DNA is TGTGCCAGCAGCTTCCGGGGGTCCCCTGGGGCCAACGTCCTGACTTTC. It specifies CASSFRGSPGANVLTF. The full variable domain, in which reference TRBV11-2 and TRBJ2-6 provide the parts outside the CDR3, is EAGVAQSPRYKIIEKRQSVAFWCNPISGHATLYWYQQILGQGPKLLIQFQNNGVVDDSQLPKDRFSAERLKGVDSTLKIQPAKLEDSAVYLCASSFRGSPGANVLTFGAGSRLTVL.

The genes are TRBV27 and TRBJ1-6, with D unclear. V was cut by 5 bases and J by 6 bases, with 14 bases left in between. Germline V lookup: CDR1 MNHEY, CDR2 SMNVEV (reference sequence). This CDR3 comprises 15 residues. CDR3 sequence (DNA): TGTGCCAGCAGTACTTTCGGAGTCGGTAATTCACCCCTCCACTTT. It specifies CASSTFGVGNSPLHF.

A single count supports this clone. The J gene is TRBJ2-7, the V gene TRBV7-2; possible D gene TRBD1, 5 bases. Trimming removed 5 bases from V and 2 bases from J, with 10 bases in between. CDR3 size: 13 residues. Germline V gives CDR1 SGHTA, CDR2 FQGNSA. In nucleotides, the CDR3 is TGTGCCAGCAGCAAACAGGTTACCTACGAGCAGTACTTC. Protein sequence: CASSKQVTYEQYF. The full variable domain, completed using reference TRBV7-2 and TRBJ2-7, is GAGVSQSPSNKVTEKGKDVELRCDPISGHTALYWYRQSLGQGLEFLIYFQGNSAPDKSGLPSDRFSAERTGGSVSTLTIQRTQQEDSAVYLCASSKQVTYEQYFGPGTRLTVT.

The chain employs TRBV10-3 and TRBJ2-5; D may be TRBD1 (7 bases). The CDR3 loop spans 14 amino acids. Germline V gives CDR1 ENHRY, CDR2 SYGVKD. Deletions cut 10 bases from V and 7 bases from J, with 22 bases between. CDR3 coding DNA: TGTGCCACATCAGGGGGGTGGGGAAGTGGGACCCAGTACTTC. It is translated as CATSGGWGSGTQYF.

In DNA form, the CDR3 reads TGTGCCAGCACCCAAAGTCTGCAGACGGGAGAGACCCAGTACTTC. The encoded protein is CASTQSLQTGETQYF. The chain couples TRBV28 to TRBJ2-5; D is unresolved. Trimming pared 7 bases from V and 4 bases from J, leaving 19 bases between. The CDR3 covers 15 residues. The germline V gene has CDR1 MDHEN and CDR2 SYDVKM.

This rearrangement joins TRBV30 to TRBJ2-2; D is possibly TRBD1 (6 bases). The germline V and J ends were trimmed by 4 bases and 7 bases, with 16 bases remaining between them. The germline V gene encodes CDR1 GTSNPN and CDR2 SVGIG (reference sequence). The CDR3 consists of 14 residues. For the CDR3, the DNA is TGTGCCTGGACCGAGGGGCAGGGACACGGGGAGCTGTTTTTT. This encodes CAWTEGQGHGELFF.

V is TRBV10-3 and J is TRBJ2-7, with 10 bases identical to TRBD1. Trimming at V came to 7 bases and at J to 6 bases, leaving 6 bases not matched to a gene. This CDR3 region has 13 residues. Germline CDR1 and CDR2: ENHRY and SYGVKD. Here the CDR3 DNA reads TGTGCCATCACCCGGACAGGGGGATTCGAGCAGTACTTC. Translated: CAITRTGGFEQYF.

V is TRBV6-1 and J is TRBJ2-1; 10 bases are shared with TRBD2. This CDR3 has 15 amino acids. The germline V gene encodes CDR1 MNHNS and CDR2 SASEGT. The V gene end was trimmed by 2 bases and the J gene end by 2 bases; junction bases not matched to a gene: 0. The CDR3 DNA follows: TGTGCCAGCAGTGAAAGCGGGAGGGCCTACAATGAGCAGTTCTTC. Its protein product is CASSESGRAYNEQFF.

The CDR3: CASSRGRGGETQYF. The CDR3, as DNA: TGTGCCAGCAGCCGAGGGCGGGGAGGAGAGACCCAGTACTTC. V gene TRBV7-2 combines with J gene TRBJ2-5; D perhaps matches TRBD2 (6 bases). Trimming shortened V by 5 bases and J by 4 bases, and 14 bases separated the two germline ends. Germline CDR1 SGHTA, CDR2 FQGNSA. CDR3 size: 14 residues.

This clone was recorded once. This chain joins TRBV5-1 and TRBJ1-6; unclear D gene. CDR3 length equals 14 residues. CDR1 SGHRS and CDR2 YFSETQ come from the germline V gene. Trimming left V 1 base short and J 5 bases short, with 7 bases between. The CDR3 loop is CASSLTQHNSPLHF. The CDR3 nucleotides read TGCGCCAGCAGCTTGACACAGCATAATTCACCCCTCCACTTT.

This clone was observed a handful of times. CDR3 coding DNA: TGTGCCAGTAGTACAGAAAGCGGTTTCCCCTACGAGCAGTACTTC. It is translated as CASSTESGFPYEQYF. The chain combines TRBV19 with TRBJ2-7, with D maybe TRBD2 (5 bases). Germline values: CDR1 LNHDA, CDR2 SQIVND (reference sequence). The CDR3 covers 15 residues. Trimming removed 4 bases at V and 2 bases at J, with 15 bases between.

The rearrangement uses TRBV4-2 and TRBJ1-6; D is perhaps TRBD1 (6 bases). The CDR3 loop spans 14 amino acids. V gave up 4 bases and J gave up 8 bases, with 12 bases separating them. Germline CDR1 reads LGHNA; CDR2 reads YNFKEQ. The CDR3 DNA reads TGTGCCAGCAGCCCAGGGGTAGGGGATTCACCCCTCCACTTT. Translation gives CASSPGVGDSPLHF.

This chain joins TRBV4-3 and TRBJ1-5, with D unresolved. This CDR3 contains 15 residues. The germline V gene has CDR1 LGHNA and CDR2 YSLEER. The V and J ends lost 0 bases and 3 bases respectively, with 9 bases between them. CDR3 sequence reads: CASSQDNRNNQPQHF. In nucleotides, the CDR3 is TGCGCCAGCAGCCAAGATAACAGAAACAATCAGCCCCAGCATTTT.

This chain joins TRBV11-2 and TRBJ2-3; D is uncertain. CDR3 length: 14 amino acids. Germline CDR1 reads SGHAT; CDR2 reads FQNNGV. V lost 1 base and J lost 1, with 6 bases in between. The CDR3 DNA reads as TGTGCCAGCAGCTTAGCCCGGGGCACAGATACGCAGTATTTT. As protein: CASSLARGTDTQYF.